A selection of T cell receptor beta chains follows, all from one sample in a study of PD-L1 blockade in urothelial cancer. The assay was immunoSEQ multiplex PCR, and TCRdb's table has in-frame clones only and misses some. The repertoire holds 50,000 to 55,000 clones, 75% to 90% seen once, with approximately 1.5% in the top ten. The sequences come from PBMCs, collected around atezolizumab (anti-PD-L1) treatment. These receptors came from a man aged 45-65 years with urothelial cancer. The CDR3 runs from the conserved cysteine through the conserved F or W. Each record gives: J gene, D gene, clone size, V gene, CDR3 protein, CDR3 DNA. A D gene is named only where the DNA matches it firmly. Size tells how often a clone was seen (once, few, many) or the class of an expanded clone, and some rows leave it out.

TRBJ1-1 . . TRBV7-2 CASSLRVGNTEAFF TGTGCCAGCAGCCTCAGGGTTGGGAACACTGAAGCTTTCTTT
TRBJ2-2 TRBD2 . TRBV7-3 CASSLMSSGGNTGELFF TGTGCCAGCAGCTTAATGTCCAGCGGGGGGAACACCGGGGAGCTGTTTTTT
TRBJ2-3 . . TRBV14 CASSRLSTDTQYF TGTGCCAGCAGCCGACTTTCCACAGATACGCAGTATTTT
TRBJ1-2 . . TRBV18 CASSPPALLGWGYTF TGTGCCAGCTCACCACCGGCCCTCCTTGGTTGGGGCTACACCTTC
TRBJ2-2 TRBD2 . TRBV19 CASSIGTSGTNTGELFF TGTGCCAGTAGTATAGGAACTAGCGGCACGAACACCGGGGAGCTGTTTTTT
TRBJ1-1 . . TRBV7-9 CASSFAGNTEAFF TGTGCCAGCAGCTTTGCGGGGAACACTGAAGCTTTCTTT
TRBJ1-2 TRBD1 . TRBV30 CAWIDRGLDGYTF TGTGCCTGGATTGACAGGGGCCTAGATGGCTACACCTTC
TRBJ2-3 TRBD1 . TRBV9 CASSPRGQGTDTQYF TGTGCCAGCAGCCCTCGGGGACAGGGAACAGATACGCAGTATTTT
TRBJ2-3 . few TRBV5-5 CASSFNSDTQYF TGTGCCAGCAGCTTTAACTCAGATACGCAGTATTTT
TRBJ2-1 TRBD2 few TRBV19 CASSRLAGAYNEQFF TGTGCCAGTAGTAGACTAGCGGGTGCCTACAATGAGCAGTTCTTC
TRBJ2-5 TRBD2 . TRBV7-2 CASSAGGSGKRETQYF TGTGCCAGCAGCGCGGGTGGTAGCGGGAAGAGAGAGACCCAGTACTTC
TRBJ2-5 TRBD2 . TRBV4-1 CASSQDFGIAGPKETQYF TGCGCCAGCAGCCAAGATTTTGGGATAGCGGGGCCGAAAGAGACCCAGTACTTC
TRBJ2-7 . . TRBV6-1 CASRSAAGAYEQYF TGTGCCAGCAGATCGGCCGCCGGAGCCTACGAGCAGTACTTC
TRBJ2-2 . . TRBV10-1 CASSESRGIDPGELFF TGCGCCAGCAGTGAGTCTCGGGGGATCGACCCCGGGGAGCTGTTTTTT
TRBJ2-7 . . TRBV7-9 CASSPSIYEQYF TGTGCCAGCAGCCCTTCTATATACGAGCAGTACTTC
TRBJ1-5 . . TRBV28 CASSLGTIRNQPQHF TGTGCCAGCAGCTTGGGGACTATACGCAATCAGCCCCAGCATTTT
TRBJ2-2 TRBD1 few TRBV5-1 CASSPMRTGTGVTGELFF TGCGCCAGCAGCCCAATGCGAACCGGGACAGGGGTTACCGGGGAGCTGTTTTTT
TRBJ1-1 . . TRBV5-1 CASSPGGAQLGIGF TGCGCCAGCAGCCCGGGAGGAGCGCAGTTGGGCATCGGCTTT
TRBJ2-3 . . TRBV9 CASSGGGGLGADTQYF TGTGCCAGCAGCGGAGGGGGGGGACTTGGCGCAGATACGCAGTATTTT
TRBJ1-1 . once TRBV5-6 CASSAGVSNTEAFF TGTGCCAGCAGCGCCGGTGTATCAAACACTGAAGCTTTCTTT
TRBJ2-3 TRBD2 . TRBV10-3 CAISGDSTDTQYF TGTGCCATTAGCGGGGATAGCACAGATACGCAGTATTTT
TRBJ2-7 TRBD1 . TRBV7-9 CASSEAPGQRNYEQYF TGTGCCAGCAGCGAGGCCCCGGGACAGCGCAACTACGAGCAGTACTTC
TRBJ1-2 TRBD1 . TRBV19 CASTRDRGYGYTF TGTGCCAGTACTCGGGACAGGGGATATGGCTACACCTTC
TRBJ2-4 TRBD2 . TRBV28 CASSPGLAEDENIQYF TGTGCCAGCAGTCCTGGACTAGCGGAAGACGAAAACATTCAGTACTTC
TRBJ2-1 . . TRBV11-3 CASSRTSAGEQFF TGTGCCAGCAGCCGGACTTCGGCAGGTGAGCAGTTCTTC
TRBJ2-3 . . TRBV10-3 CAISDGSDRTDTQYF TGTGCCATCAGTGATGGGAGCGATAGGACAGATACGCAGTATTTT